This T cell receptor (beta chain) was sequenced for a study of blood T cell repertoires in COVID-19. Study-wide background: Sites across the United States, Italy and Spain contributed samples from acute and convalescent COVID-19.

Germline V gene data show CDR1 as KGHSH and CDR2 as LQKENI. This CDR3 region has 13 residues. V lost 2 bases to trimming and J lost 2 bases, with 6 bases between them. The protocol was immunoSEQ multiplex PCR, while the TCRdb copy is restricted to in-frame clones and leaves out a portion. Of roughly 240,000 clones in the sample, roughly 85% are singletons; the top ten hold approximately 8.6%. This clone has only a few counts. The chain combines TRBV18 with TRBJ1-2, with D possibly TRBD1 on 5 matching bases. The receptor comes from a woman aged 45-59 years with acute COVID-19. The material sequenced was PBMCs or T cells enriched from blood (not recorded which). CDR3 loop: CASSPNRNYGYTF. CDR3 DNA sequence: TGTGCCAGCTCACCAAACAGGAACTATGGCTACACCTTC.